This T cell receptor (beta chain) originates from a study of CD8 T cells in Susac syndrome. Random hexamers were used to reverse transcribe an amount of about 0.45 to 1 ug RNA. TCRdb re-called the immunoSEQ multiplex PCR reads through MiXCR, storing one row per CDR3 protein. The sample lists roughly 180,000 distinct CDR3 sequences; 85% to 95% were seen once. Fulfillment of recently defined diagnostic criteria for definite or probable disease was shown by the patients with Susac syndrome. Purification of the CD8+ and CD4+ T cells relied on negative isolation, and TEMRA cells underwent FACS enrichment. The TCR comes from a human donor with Susac syndrome. The material sequenced was CD4+ T cells from PBMCs.

DNA of the CDR3: TGCAGTGCTGCTATGGGCGGGGGGGCCCAAAACATTCAGTACTTC. Translated, it gives CSAAMGGGAQNIQYF. The chain recombines TRBV20-1 with TRBJ2-4; 9 bases are shared with TRBD2. CDR3 length equals 15 residues. Germline CDR1 and CDR2: DFQATT and SNEGSKA (reference sequence). The V segment lost 5 bases and the J segment 5 bases; nucleotides outside the gene matches: 10.